This T cell receptor beta chain came from a study of cytomegalovirus exposure and HLA in healthy donors. CDR1 is GTSNPN and CDR2 is SVGIG in the germline V gene (reference sequence). This CDR3 comprises 17 residues. Trimming removed 2 bases at V and 3 bases at J, with 19 bases between. Sequenced by immunoSEQ multiplex PCR; TCRdb stores in-frame clones only, minus some. The table has about 150,000 clones, approximately 84% seen once. Source material: PBMCs. V gene TRBV30 combines with J gene TRBJ2-2; TRBD2 is a possible D gene (6 bases). The TCR was taken from a man aged 30-40 years in good health and CMV-seropositive. The CDR3 coding sequence is TGTGCCTGGAGTCACCGGGACTTGGTCATTGACACCGGGGAGCTGTTTTTT. Encoded protein: CAWSHRDLVIDTGELFF.